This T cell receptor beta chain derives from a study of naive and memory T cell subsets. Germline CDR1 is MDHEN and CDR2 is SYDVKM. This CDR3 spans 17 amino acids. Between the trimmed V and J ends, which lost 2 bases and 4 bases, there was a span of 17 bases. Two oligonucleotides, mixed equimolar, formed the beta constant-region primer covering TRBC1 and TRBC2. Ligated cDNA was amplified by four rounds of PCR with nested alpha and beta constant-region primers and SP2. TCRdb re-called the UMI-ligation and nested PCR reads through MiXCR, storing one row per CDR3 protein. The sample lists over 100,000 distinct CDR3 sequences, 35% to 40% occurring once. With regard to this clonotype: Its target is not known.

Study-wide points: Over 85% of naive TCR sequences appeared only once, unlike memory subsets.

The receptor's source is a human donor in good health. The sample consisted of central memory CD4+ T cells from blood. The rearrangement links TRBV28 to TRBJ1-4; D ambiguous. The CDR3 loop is CASSLHLGNDGNEKLFF. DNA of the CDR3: TGTGCCAGCAGTTTACATCTAGGGAACGATGGTAATGAAAAACTGTTTTTT.